The clone carrying this TCR beta chain occurred many times. The antigen is unknown. The source of the sample is a study of T cell repertoires in cytomegalovirus infection. Across the whole study: Indicated by public TCR beta signatures were CMV infection and matching HLA type.

TCRdb re-called the reads with MiXCR, one entry per CDR3 protein. In the table there are 480,000 or so distinct CDR3 sequences, 11% of which are singletons. General study findings and limits: HLA-C-restricted TCR beta clonotypes specific for CMV led the ex vivo response. Carriers of CMV plus the relevant HLA were identified by cumulative public TCR beta family frequency.

The CDR3 contains 15 residues. Germline-derived CDR1 and CDR2 are DFQATT and SNEGSKA (reference sequence). The V gene lost 1 base and the J gene lost 2 bases, with 12 bases spanning the gap. The chain carries TRBV20-1 and TRBJ2-1; perhaps TRBD1 as D (6 bases). This TCR was recovered from a human donor in good health (CMV status not recorded). Some clones in this sample may be carry-over from other donors' samples. Sample: PBMCs. The CDR3: CSARGRQGTYNEQFF. In DNA form, the CDR3 reads TGCAGTGCTAGAGGGCGCCAGGGGACCTACAATGAGCAGTTCTTC.